Listed below are T cell receptor beta chains from one sample, sequenced in a study of cytomegalovirus exposure and HLA in healthy donors. The assay was immunoSEQ multiplex PCR, and TCRdb's table has in-frame clones only and misses some. Altogether around 130,000 clones are present, about 79% being singletons, with the ten largest covering 2.5% to 3.5%. Specimen: PBMCs. The receptors originated from a woman younger than 35 in good health and CMV-seropositive. Both conserved end residues are part of each CDR3. The D gene is left open where the match is weak. Size values are once, few and many counts, or a class for expanded clones, and some rows have none.

j_gene,abundance,v_gene,d_gene,CDR3nt,CDR3aa
TRBJ2-7,-,TRBV6-5,-,TGTGCCAGCAGAGGAGACAGGCGATCCTACGAGCAGTACTTC,CASRGDRRSYEQYF
TRBJ1-3,-,TRBV7-2,TRBD1,TGTGCCAGCAGCTCCGGGACAGGTCGAAACACCATATATTTT,CASSSGTGRNTIYF
TRBJ2-4,-,TRBV2,-,TGTGCCAGCAGTGTGGCTACCCAAGGAGGGTTGAACATTCAGTACTTC,CASSVATQGGLNIQYF
TRBJ2-7,-,TRBV6-5,TRBD1,TGTGCCAGCAGGGGGGACAGGGGGCTCTCTTACGAGCAGTACTTC,CASRGDRGLSYEQYF
TRBJ2-2,-,TRBV5-1,TRBD1,TGCGCCAGCAGCTTAGGGACAGGGCCCGGGGAGCTGTTTTTT,CASSLGTGPGELFF
TRBJ2-1,-,TRBV5-8,-,TGTGCCAGCAGCTTGCTGGCAGAAACCTACAATGAGCAGTTCTTC,CASSLLAETYNEQFF
TRBJ2-5,-,TRBV30,-,TGTGCCTGGAGTGTGGTGACAGGGAGGGAGACCCAGTACTTC,CAWSVVTGRETQYF
TRBJ2-7,-,TRBV19,TRBD2,TGTGCCAGTAGTATAGCCCTGGGACTAAGCTCCTACGAGCAGTACTTC,CASSIALGLSSYEQYF
TRBJ2-2,many,TRBV6-1,TRBD1,TGTGCCAGCAGTGAGGCTCCAGGGGGCAGCACCGGGGAGCTGTTTTTT,CASSEAPGGSTGELFF
TRBJ1-6,-,TRBV25-1,TRBD1,TGTGCCAGCAGCTCGACAGGGGACAATTCACCCCTCCACTTT,CASSSTGDNSPLHF
TRBJ2-7,-,TRBV6-6,TRBD1,TGTGCCAGCCTCGAGAGTAGGGGGCAAAAGTACTTC,CASLESRGQKYF
TRBJ1-6,-,TRBV11-2,TRBD1,TGTGCCAGCAGCACCACAGGGGGTTTTTCTAATTCACCCCTCCACTTT,CASSTTGGFSNSPLHF
TRBJ2-1,-,TRBV29-1,-,TGCAGCGTGACTGACAGTGGAAATGAGCAGTTCTTC,CSVTDSGNEQFF